This entry features one T cell receptor (beta chain) sequence. No antigen is known for it. TCRdb re-derived calls from the 5' RACE reads in MiXCR, one entry per CDR3 protein. The table shows about 350,000 distinct CDR3 sequences, with roughly 4.3% occurring only once. CDR3 length equals 15 residues. Per germline, CDR1 LGHDT and CDR2 YNNKEL (reference sequence). Deletions cut 2 bases from V and 5 bases from J, with 15 bases between. This sample is drawn from a study of T cells after yellow fever vaccination. Overall study results and limits: Researchers report a weaker secondary response that nonetheless peaked faster, day 5 versus 15.

This clonotype was sampled from a man aged 18 to 29 who received the YFV17D yellow fever vaccine. This rearrangement joins TRBV3-1 to TRBJ1-1, with D tentatively TRBD1 (5 bases). Here the sequenced sample was PBMCs, taken 5 days after the yellow fever booster vaccination. Here the CDR3 reads CASSQWNRGDTEAFF. Written as DNA, the CDR3 is TGTGCCAGCAGCCAATGGAATAGGGGCGATACTGAAGCTTTCTTT.